Only a few counts were recorded for the clone carrying this T cell receptor beta chain. Its antigen is currently unknown. For blood RNA, unsorted whole blood served as the source, and germline DNA was extracted too. The sample is drawn from a study of tumor-infiltrating lymphocytes in primary liver carcinoma. Production of TCR beta cDNA used 500 ng total RNA together with a constant-region primer. It was through three nested multiplex PCR rounds of slightly modified ARM-PCR that TCR beta libraries arose. Primers for the first two PCR rounds were TRBV1-TRBV30 forward primers and a C-beta reverse primer (about 9 cycles per round). TCRdb called the multiplex PCR reads again in MiXCR, with one record for every CDR3 protein. This sample has some 320,000 distinct CDR3 sequences, with roughly two thirds found just once. Whole-study findings and limits: Tumor region pairs outstripped tumor-adjacent and tumor-blood pairs in overlap.

Deletions cut 0 bases from V and 5 bases from J, with 5 bases between. The germline CDR1 and CDR2 sequences are SGHAT and FQNNGV. CDR3 size: 13 residues. The sequenced sample was peripheral blood. The chain recombines TRBV11-2 with TRBJ2-1, with unresolved D. This TCR was sampled from a man between 40 and 49 years old with primary liver carcinoma and hepatitis B virus infection. The DNA for the CDR3 is TGTGCCAGCAGCTTAGATGGCCACAATGAGCAGTTCTTC. As protein: CASSLDGHNEQFF. The full variable domain, in which reference TRBV11-2 and TRBJ2-1 provide the parts outside the CDR3, is EAGVAQSPRYKIIEKRQSVAFWCNPISGHATLYWYQQILGQGPKLLIQFQNNGVVDDSQLPKDRFSAERLKGVDSTLKIQPAKLEDSAVYLCASSLDGHNEQFFGPGTRLTVL.